Each of the 13 T cell receptor beta chains below was sequenced from the same sample in a study of blood T cell repertoires in COVID-19. The table came from immunoSEQ multiplex PCR; TCRdb's copy has only in-frame clones and leaves some out. The data show over 100,000 clones, with around 86% seen just once and roughly an eighth held by the top ten. Sequencing used peripheral blood. These receptors were collected from a woman in her 70s with COVID-19, enrolled during active disease.

The V gene is TRBV12-3 or TRBV12-4, the J gene TRBJ2-7; D gene ambiguous. CDR3 size: 11 residues. V lost 1 base and J 6 bases, leaving 4 bases between the germline ends. CDR3 residues: CASSLGAEQYF. As DNA, the CDR3 is TGTGCCAGCAGTTTAGGGGCCGAGCAGTACTTC.

The chain joins TRBV7-8 to TRBJ2-7; 11 bases align to TRBD1. The junction had 3 bases not matched to a gene; V was cut back by 5 bases and J by 6 bases. CDR3 size: 13 residues. CDR1 and CDR2 from the germline V gene are SGHVS and FQNEAQ. CDR3 bases: TGTGCCAGCAGCCCGGGGACAGGGGGCGAGCAGTACTTC. Its translation: CASSPGTGGEQYF.

J is TRBJ2-5 and V is TRBV28; 10 bases fit TRBD2. Germline V CDR1 and CDR2: MDHEN, SYDVKM. The CDR3 has 14 amino acids. Trimming removed 5 bases from V and 5 bases from J; junction bases left unmatched: 5. The CDR3 DNA sequence: TGTGCCAGCAGTCCATCTAGCGGGGGTGAGACCCAGTACTTC. It specifies CASSPSSGGETQYF.

CDR3 DNA: TGTGCCAGCAGCCCGACTAGCGGGGGGTTCCGCGATGAGCAGTTCTTC. The encoded protein is CASSPTSGGFRDEQFF. This sequence joins TRBV7-6 and TRBJ2-1; 13 bases map to TRBD2. Unmatched junction bases numbered 9, after V lost 5 bases and J lost 8 bases. The germline CDR1 and CDR2 sequences are SGHVS and FNYEAQ. There are 16 residues in the CDR3.

This chain links TRBV5-1 with TRBJ2-3; 8 nucleotides match TRBD2. Trimming took 1 base from V and 4 from J; bases not matched to a gene: 2. Germline CDR1 SGHRS, CDR2 YFSETQ. CDR3 length: 14 residues. CDR3 in DNA: TGCGCCAGCAGCTTGACTAGCGGTGCAGATACGCAGTATTTT. This codes for CASSLTSGADTQYF.

This chain links TRBV13 with TRBJ2-7; 11 bases align to TRBD1. This CDR3 region has 13 residues. The trim removed 3 bases at V and 6 bases at J, leaving 1 base unmatched. Germline V gives CDR1 PRHDT, CDR2 FYEKMQ (reference sequence). This CDR3 is CASSFGQGAEQYF. The CDR3 coding sequence is TGTGCCAGCAGCTTCGGACAGGGGGCCGAGCAGTACTTC.

The chain is built from TRBV28 and TRBJ2-4; D perhaps matches TRBD1 (5 bases). The CDR3 spans 18 residues. CDR1 is MDHEN and CDR2 is SYDVKM in the germline V gene. Trimming stripped 1 base from V and 0 bases from J, with 16 bases between. CDR3 region: CASSLSPRTPLAKNIQYF. CDR3 DNA sequence: TGTGCCAGCAGTTTATCCCCTCGGACACCACTAGCCAAAAACATTCAGTACTTC.

The gene calls are TRBV19 and TRBJ1-3; D is uncertain. Trimming stripped 0 bases from V and 0 bases from J, with 6 bases between. Germline CDR1 and CDR2: LNHDA and SQIVND (reference sequence). This CDR3 comprises 15 residues. The CDR3 coding sequence is TGTGCCAGTAGTATAGACAGAAGCTCTGGAAACACCATATATTTT. Protein: CASSIDRSSGNTIYF.

The J gene is TRBJ2-2, the V gene TRBV7-7; 7 positions match TRBD1. Germline V lookup: CDR1 SSHAT, CDR2 FNYEAQ (reference sequence). There are 15 residues in the CDR3. The V and J ends lost 5 bases and 2 bases, in that order; junction bases with no gene match: 5. CDR3 bases: TGTGCCAGCAGCGCCGGGACAGCCAACACCGGGGAGCTGTTTTTT. Translating gives CASSAGTANTGELFF. The whole variable domain, filled in from reference TRBV7-7 and TRBJ2-2, reads GAGVSQSPRYKVTKRGQDVTLRCDPISSHATLYWYQQALGQGPEFLTYFNYEAQPDKSGLPSDRFSAERPEGSISTLTIQRTEQRDSAMYRCASSAGTANTGELFFGEGSRLTVL.

This chain joins TRBV28 and TRBJ2-1; the match to TRBD2 covers 9 bases. Germline assignment: CDR1 MDHEN and CDR2 SYDVKM. V lost 5 bases and J lost 0; bases outside the gene matches: 2. This CDR3 is 15 amino acids long. The CDR3 sequence: CASSSGGYSYNEQFF. The CDR3, as DNA: TGTGCCAGCAGTAGCGGGGGGTACTCCTACAATGAGCAGTTCTTC.

The rearrangement joins TRBV5-1 to TRBJ2-7; TRBD2 matches at 8 bases. CDR1 and CDR2 from the germline V gene are SGHRS and YFSETQ. Trimming cost V 4 bases and J 5 bases; bases outside gene matches: 11. The CDR3 loop spans 15 amino acids. The CDR3 sequence: CASSISTSGENEQYF. CDR3 nucleotide sequence: TGCGCCAGCAGCATCTCAACTAGCGGTGAAAACGAGCAGTACTTC.

The V and J genes are TRBV7-2 and TRBJ1-2, with D maybe TRBD1 (5 bases). The CDR3 has 14 residues. The ends were cut back, 2 bases at V and 1 base at J, with 8 bases in the middle. CDR1 and CDR2 (germline): SGHTA, FQGNSA. The CDR3 reads CASSLPGVNYGYTF. The CDR3 DNA follows: TGTGCCAGCAGCTTACCGGGGGTTAACTATGGCTACACCTTC.

The chain is built from TRBV19 and TRBJ2-1, with TRBD1 matching 8 bases. In germline, CDR1 is LNHDA, CDR2 SQIVND (reference sequence). This CDR3 is built from 17 residues. Trimming took 3 bases from V and 4 from J; bases not matched to a gene: 11. The CDR3 DNA sequence: TGTGCCAGTAGTATGGGGATGTTAAGACAGGGGTACAATGAGCAGTTCTTC. Translated, it gives CASSMGMLRQGYNEQFF.